This TCR beta chain was identified in a study of circulating CD8 cells and anti-PD-1 response in melanoma. Comment on this clonotype: The target antigen is unknown.

Sorting of live CD3+CD8+TCRalphabeta+ cells by PD-1 and/or TIGIT gave four subsets. Study outcomes and limitations: Only baseline and M1 samples entered the published repertoire comparisons. PD-1 and DPOS subsets showed similar, higher clonality than DNEG. Previously treated and treatment-naive patients were pooled together.

Germline V gene lookup returns CDR1 SEHNR and CDR2 FQNEAQ (reference sequence). The trim removed 5 bases at V and 3 bases at J, leaving 3 bases unmatched. The CDR3 has 14 residues. The QIAseq Immune Repertoire TCR panel built the libraries from roughly 16 ng of total RNA. Each CDR3 protein is one row after TCRdb ran MiXCR on the reads. The profile shows roughly 1,500 distinct CDR3 sequences, 9.4% of them singletons. This chain uses TRBV7-9 with TRBJ2-7; 11 bases align to TRBD1. Sequenced material: CD8+ T cells from PBMCs, taken at baseline or after one month of anti-PD-1 therapy (not recorded which). This clonotype was sampled from a human donor with melanoma. Here the CDR3 reads CASSAGQGGYEQYF. The CDR3 bases are TGTGCCAGCAGCGCGGGACAGGGGGGCTACGAGCAGTACTTC.